The sequence of this TCR beta chain was determined in a study of T cell clones after liver transplantation. Study summary: Immunosuppression withdrawal was tried within 2 years after liver transplantation in this trial. Findings of the study overall: Donor-reactive sequences fell more than third party-reactive ones, suggesting partial deletion.

CD3+CD4+ and CD3+CD8+ cells were FACS-sorted from thawed unstimulated PBMCs. Worth noting for this clone: Its antigen remains unidentified. At one of its ends the junction is not consistent with the germline gene, which may arise from a read error.

Germline V gives CDR1 MNHNS, CDR2 SASEGT. The CDR3 is 15 amino acids. The method was immunoSEQ multiplex PCR; TCRdb's version includes in-frame clones alone and lacks a portion of them. The sample contains roughly 97,000 clones, approximately 85% of which appear only once. Sequences were derived from CD4+ T cells from blood, sampled before liver transplant. The sequence was obtained from a human donor who received a liver transplant. The chain employs TRBV6-1 and TRBJ1-5, with unresolved D. CDR3 loop: CASSAFWASNQPQHF. CDR3 bases: TGTGCCAGTAGTGCGTTTTGGGCTAGCAATCAGCCCCAGCATTTT.